The entry that follows covers one T cell receptor (beta chain) sequence. This sample was taken from a study of control samples from healthy donors and cancer patients. The repertoire was sequenced with immunoSEQ multiplex PCR; TCRdb's copy has only in-frame clones and lacks some. The profile shows roughly 130,000 clones, roughly 95% of them singletons. Germline CDR1 is LNHDA and CDR2 is SQIVND (reference sequence). This CDR3 is built from 15 residues. V was pared by 1 base and J by 6 bases, with 13 bases between. Input material: blood. This sequence joins TRBV19 and TRBJ2-4; D is possibly TRBD1 (6 bases). This TCR was sampled from a man aged 25-40 years in good health. The CDR3 nucleotides are TGTGCCAGTAGTATAGTCCCGGGCAGGGGAAACATTCAGTACTTC. It yields the protein CASSIVPGRGNIQYF.